One and the same sample provided the 11 T cell receptor beta chains below, sequenced in a study of blood T cell repertoires in COVID-19. Profiled with immunoSEQ multiplex PCR; TCRdb holds only in-frame clones, not every one. The sample lists approximately 160,000 clones, about four fifths occurring once. The sample taken for sequencing was PBMCs or T cells enriched from blood (not recorded which). The receptors here all came from a woman aged 50 to 65 in a cohort exposed to, infected with or recovered from COVID-19 (not recorded which).

This clone was seen a few times. The same CDR3 is also encoded by other DNA sequences in this sample. The chain joins TRBV5-6 to TRBJ2-2; TRBD1 is a possible D gene (6 bases). V gave up 4 bases and J gave up 5 bases, with 12 bases separating them. The CDR3 spans 14 residues. Germline-derived CDR1 and CDR2 are SGHDT and YYEEEE. The CDR3, as DNA: TGTGCCAGCAGCCTGGACAGAAATACCGGGGAGCTGTTTTTT. This sequence encodes CASSLDRNTGELFF.

The V gene is TRBV5-6, the J gene TRBJ2-5; D is possibly TRBD1 (6 bases). Germline assignment: CDR1 SGHDT and CDR2 YYEEEE. V gave up 4 bases and J gave up 1 base, with 17 bases separating them. This CDR3 has 16 residues. The CDR3 reads CASSRDTGLAQETQYF. Here the CDR3 DNA reads TGTGCCAGCAGCCGTGACACAGGGCTGGCCCAAGAGACCCAGTACTTC.

The sample holds one count of this clone. Here the CDR3 reads CASRPRRDRESEAFF. The CDR3 nucleotides read TGTGCCAGTAGACCCCGGCGGGACAGGGAGTCTGAAGCTTTCTTT. The V gene is TRBV19, the J gene TRBJ1-1; 9 positions match TRBD1. With 6 bases clipped from V and 6 bases from J, the junction kept 11 bases outside the gene matches. CDR3 size: 15 residues. CDR1 and CDR2 from the germline V gene are LNHDA and SQIVND (reference sequence).

This clone was recorded once. The chain recombines TRBV7-2 with TRBJ1-1, with TRBD1 matching 7 bases. Germline CDR1 is SGHTA and CDR2 is FQGNSA. Trimming cost V 6 bases and J 0 bases; bases outside gene matches: 7. The CDR3 is made up of 15 amino acids. The CDR3 loop is CASRPRQGMNTEAFF. The CDR3 nucleotides are TGTGCCAGCAGACCTAGACAGGGTATGAACACTGAAGCTTTCTTT. The variable domain in full, with the rest retrieved from reference TRBV7-2 and TRBJ1-1, is GAGVSQSPSNKVTEKGKDVELRCDPISGHTALYWYRQSLGQGLEFLIYFQGNSAPDKSGLPSDRFSAERTGGSVSTLTIQRTQQEDSAVYLCASRPRQGMNTEAFFGQGTRLTVV.

The chain couples TRBV19 to TRBJ1-4; weak D call: TRBD1 (6 bases). Germline CDR1 is LNHDA and CDR2 is SQIVND (reference sequence). Trimming took off 7 bases at V and 8 bases at J, with 17 bases between the two ends. The CDR3 has 14 amino acids. The CDR3 is CASTNRGAWEKLFF. The CDR3 nucleotides are TGTGCCAGTACCAATCGGGGGGCTTGGGAAAAACTGTTTTTT.

A word on this clone: The sample carries other DNA sequences with the same CDR3. V and J are TRBV10-3 and TRBJ2-7; perhaps TRBD2 as D (5 bases). The CDR3 sequence is 14 residues long. The V and J ends lost 4 bases and 1 base respectively, with 11 bases between them. Germline V gene data show CDR1 as ENHRY and CDR2 as SYGVKD. The CDR3 bases are TGTGCCATCAGTGCGGCGGGTGTTTCCTACGAGCAGTACTTC. Protein sequence: CAISAAGVSYEQYF.

V is TRBV4-3 and J is TRBJ2-7, with 7 bases identical to TRBD1. This CDR3 contains 17 residues. Germline V gives CDR1 LGHNA, CDR2 YSLEER. The junction had 10 bases not matched to a gene; V was cut back by 0 bases and J by 2 bases. The DNA of the CDR3 is TGCGCCAGCAGCCAAGATCCATCGCGACAGGGAACCTACGAGCAGTACTTC. Its translation is CASSQDPSRQGTYEQYF.

This CDR3 reads CATSDRGLAGGPNNEQFF. The DNA for the CDR3 is TGTGCCACCAGTGACCGAGGACTAGCGGGAGGGCCTAACAATGAGCAGTTCTTC. This chain connects TRBV24-1 to TRBJ2-1; 15 bases agree with TRBD2. V gave up 4 bases and J gave up 5 bases; unmatched junction bases: 8. CDR1 is KGHDR, CDR2 SFDVKD, per germline. The CDR3 extends over 18 amino acids.

The chain uses TRBV11-2 and TRBJ2-5; D is unclear. V was cut by 4 bases and J by 2 bases, with 2 bases left in between. Germline loops: CDR1 SGHAT, CDR2 FQNNGV. The CDR3 covers 11 residues. The CDR3 spells CASSSQETQYF. DNA of the CDR3: TGTGCCAGCAGCTCACAAGAGACCCAGTACTTC.

The chain combines TRBV10-2 with TRBJ1-6, with D possibly TRBD1 on 5 matching bases. With 3 bases removed from V and 7 bases from J, the gap between germline ends came to 10 bases. This CDR3 contains 14 residues. Germline CDR1 and CDR2: WSHSY and SAAADI. CDR3 DNA sequence: TGCGCCAGCAGTGATCCGGGGGAGAATTCACCCCTCCACTTT. Its translation: CASSDPGENSPLHF.

V usage is TRBV30 and J usage is TRBJ2-5; 7 positions agree with TRBD2. V gave up 4 bases and J gave up 5 bases; unmatched junction bases: 13. Germline lookup yields CDR1 GTSNPN and CDR2 SVGIG (reference sequence). This CDR3 is built from 15 residues. CDR3: CAWIGGTTRMETQYF. The CDR3 nucleotides are TGTGCCTGGATTGGTGGGACTACTAGGATGGAGACCCAGTACTTC.